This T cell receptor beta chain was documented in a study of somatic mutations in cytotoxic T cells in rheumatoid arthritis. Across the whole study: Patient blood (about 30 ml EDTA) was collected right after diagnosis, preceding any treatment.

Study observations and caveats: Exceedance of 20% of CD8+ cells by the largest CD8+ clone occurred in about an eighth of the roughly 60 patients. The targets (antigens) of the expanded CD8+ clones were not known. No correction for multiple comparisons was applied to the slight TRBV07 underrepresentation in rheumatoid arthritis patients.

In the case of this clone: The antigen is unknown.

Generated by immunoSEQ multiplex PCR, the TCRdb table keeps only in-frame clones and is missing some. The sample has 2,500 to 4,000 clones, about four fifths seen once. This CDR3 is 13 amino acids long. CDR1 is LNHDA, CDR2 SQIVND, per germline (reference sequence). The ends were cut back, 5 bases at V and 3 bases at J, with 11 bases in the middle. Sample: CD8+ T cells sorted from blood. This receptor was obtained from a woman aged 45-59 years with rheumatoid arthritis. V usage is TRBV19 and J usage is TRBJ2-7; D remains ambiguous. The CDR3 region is CASSPGFNYEQYF. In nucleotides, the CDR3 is TGTGCCAGTAGTCCCGGGTTTAACTACGAGCAGTACTTC.